This T cell receptor (beta chain) was recovered during a study of blood T cell repertoires in COVID-19. About the research overall: Acute and convalescent COVID-19 samples came from the United States, Italy and Spain. The analysed material was cDNA or gDNA that came from T cells, B-cell-depleted T cells, or PBMCs.

As originally analysed: Researchers report that nucleated cell counts were estimated from reference gene primer amplification. Method: immunoSEQ multiplex PCR; TCRdb's copy keeps in-frame clones and lacks some. V, J and clone size derive from that table, while D and trimming were established from the DNA sequence. The sample includes about 150,000 clones, around 85% of them seen just once. The Seattle patients joined while their infection was active and were tracked longitudinally afterward. Germline assignment: CDR1 SGHNT and CDR2 YYREEE (reference sequence). Germline trimming cut 4 bases from V and 4 bases from J; bases unmatched to any gene: 2. The CDR3 consists of 13 residues.

The TCR originated in a man aged 80 or over with COVID-19, enrolled during active disease. Specimen: peripheral blood. The chain links TRBV5-4 to TRBJ1-2; 9 bases match TRBD1. The CDR3 DNA is TGTGCCAGCAGCGTGGACAGGGGCTATGGCTACACCTTC. It encodes CASSVDRGYGYTF. Full variable domain (remainder filled in from reference TRBV5-4 and TRBJ1-2): ETGVTQSPTHLIKTRGQQVTLRCSSQSGHNTVSWYQQALGQGPQFIFQYYREEENGRGNFPPRFSGLQFPNYSSELNVNALELDDSALYLCASSVDRGYGYTFGSGTRLTVV.